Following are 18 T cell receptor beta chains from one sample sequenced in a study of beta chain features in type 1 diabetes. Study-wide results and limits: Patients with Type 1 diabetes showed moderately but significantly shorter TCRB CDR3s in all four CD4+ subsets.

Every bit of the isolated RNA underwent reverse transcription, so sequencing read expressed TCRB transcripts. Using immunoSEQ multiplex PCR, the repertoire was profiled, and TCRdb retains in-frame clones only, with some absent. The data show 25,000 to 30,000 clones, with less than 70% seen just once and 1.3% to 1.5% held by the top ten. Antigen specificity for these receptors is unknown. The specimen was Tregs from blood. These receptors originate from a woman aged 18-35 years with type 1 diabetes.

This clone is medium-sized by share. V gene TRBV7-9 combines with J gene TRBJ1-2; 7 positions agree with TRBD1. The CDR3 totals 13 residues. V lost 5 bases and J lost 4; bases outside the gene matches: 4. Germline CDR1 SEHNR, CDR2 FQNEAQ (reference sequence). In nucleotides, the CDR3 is TGTGCCAGCAGCGTTGGACAGGTCTATGGCTACACCTTC. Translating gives CASSVGQVYGYTF.

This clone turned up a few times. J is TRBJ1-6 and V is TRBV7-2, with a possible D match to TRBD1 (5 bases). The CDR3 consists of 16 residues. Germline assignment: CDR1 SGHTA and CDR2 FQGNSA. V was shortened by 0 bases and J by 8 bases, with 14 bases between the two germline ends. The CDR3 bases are TGTGCCAGCAGCTTAGCCCCGACGGGGGGTCATTCACCCCTCCACTTT. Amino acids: CASSLAPTGGHSPLHF.

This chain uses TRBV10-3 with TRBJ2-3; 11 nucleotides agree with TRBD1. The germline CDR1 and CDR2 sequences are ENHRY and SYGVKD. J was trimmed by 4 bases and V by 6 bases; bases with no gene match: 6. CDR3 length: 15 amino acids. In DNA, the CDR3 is TGTGCCATCAGGGATGGGACAGGGGGATCAGATACGCAGTATTTT. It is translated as CAIRDGTGGSDTQYF.

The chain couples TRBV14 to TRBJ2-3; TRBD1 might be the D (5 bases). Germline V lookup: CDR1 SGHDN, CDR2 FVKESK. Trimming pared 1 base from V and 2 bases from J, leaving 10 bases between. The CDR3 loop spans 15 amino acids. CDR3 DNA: TGTGCCAGCAGCCAAGGACAGATCGCCACAGATACGCAGTATTTT. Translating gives CASSQGQIATDTQYF.

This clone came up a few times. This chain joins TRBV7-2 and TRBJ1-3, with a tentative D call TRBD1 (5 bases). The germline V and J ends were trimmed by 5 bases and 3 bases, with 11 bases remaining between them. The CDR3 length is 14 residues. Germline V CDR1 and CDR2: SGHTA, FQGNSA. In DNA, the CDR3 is TGTGCCAGCAGCCCTCAGGGTGGTGGAAACACCATATATTTT. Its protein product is CASSPQGGGNTIYF.

CDR3 DNA sequence: TGTGCCAGCAGCGTGGCTGAGGCGCCCCCCTACGAGCAGTACTTC. Its translation: CASSVAEAPPYEQYF. The V gene is TRBV9, the J gene TRBJ2-7; no clear D. This CDR3 spans 15 amino acids. With 2 bases removed from V and 2 bases from J, the gap between germline ends came to 14 bases. Per the germline V gene, CDR1 is SGDLS and CDR2 is YYNGEE.

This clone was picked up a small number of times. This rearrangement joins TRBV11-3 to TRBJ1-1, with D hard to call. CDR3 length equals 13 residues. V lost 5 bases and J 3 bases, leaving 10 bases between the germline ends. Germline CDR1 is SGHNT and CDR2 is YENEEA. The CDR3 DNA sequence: TGTGCCAGCAGCCCCCGACAATACACTGAAGCTTTCTTT. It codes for CASSPRQYTEAFF.

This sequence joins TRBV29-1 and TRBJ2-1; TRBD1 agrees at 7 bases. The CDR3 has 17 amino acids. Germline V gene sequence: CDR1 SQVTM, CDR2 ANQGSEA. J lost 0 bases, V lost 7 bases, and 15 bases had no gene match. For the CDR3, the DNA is TGCAGCGCCCAGGGGGTGGCACTTGAACGCTCCTACAATGAGCAGTTCTTC. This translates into CSAQGVALERSYNEQFF.

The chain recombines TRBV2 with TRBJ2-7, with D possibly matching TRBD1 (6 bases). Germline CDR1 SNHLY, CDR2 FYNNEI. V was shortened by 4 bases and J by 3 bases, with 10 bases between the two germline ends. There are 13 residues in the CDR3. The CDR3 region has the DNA TGTGCCAGCAGTGGGACAGAACACTACGAGCAGTACTTC. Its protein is CASSGTEHYEQYF.

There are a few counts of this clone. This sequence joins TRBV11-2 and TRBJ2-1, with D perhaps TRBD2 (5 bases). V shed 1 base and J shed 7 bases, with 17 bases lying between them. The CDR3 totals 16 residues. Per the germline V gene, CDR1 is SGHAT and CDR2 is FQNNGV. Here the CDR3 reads CASSLVPGARGNEQFF. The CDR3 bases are TGTGCCAGCAGCTTAGTCCCCGGAGCACGAGGGAATGAGCAGTTCTTC.

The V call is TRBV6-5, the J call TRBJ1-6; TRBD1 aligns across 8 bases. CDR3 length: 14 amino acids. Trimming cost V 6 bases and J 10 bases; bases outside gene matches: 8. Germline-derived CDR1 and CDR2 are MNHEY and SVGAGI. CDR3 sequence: CASRDGQGASPLHF. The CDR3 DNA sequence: TGTGCCAGCAGGGACGGACAGGGTGCCTCACCCCTCCACTTT.

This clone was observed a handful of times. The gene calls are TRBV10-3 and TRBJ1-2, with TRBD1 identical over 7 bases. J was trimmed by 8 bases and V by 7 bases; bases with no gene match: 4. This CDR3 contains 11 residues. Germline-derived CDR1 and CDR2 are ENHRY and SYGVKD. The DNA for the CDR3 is TGTGCCATCACCGGACAGGACGGCTACACCTTC. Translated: CAITGQDGYTF.

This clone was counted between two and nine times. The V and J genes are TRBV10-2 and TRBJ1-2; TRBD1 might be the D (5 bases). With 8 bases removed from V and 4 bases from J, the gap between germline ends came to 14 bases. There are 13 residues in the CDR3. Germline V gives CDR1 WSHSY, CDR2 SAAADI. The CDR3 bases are TGCGCCAGCGCGGAGGCGGGACCCTATGGCTACACCTTC. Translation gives CASAEAGPYGYTF.

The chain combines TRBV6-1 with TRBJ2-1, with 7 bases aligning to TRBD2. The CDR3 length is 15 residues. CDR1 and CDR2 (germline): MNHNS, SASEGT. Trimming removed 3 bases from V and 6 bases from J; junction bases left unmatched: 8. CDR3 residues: CASSDRDYTLNEQFF. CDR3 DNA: TGTGCCAGCAGTGACCGGGACTATACACTCAATGAGCAGTTCTTC.

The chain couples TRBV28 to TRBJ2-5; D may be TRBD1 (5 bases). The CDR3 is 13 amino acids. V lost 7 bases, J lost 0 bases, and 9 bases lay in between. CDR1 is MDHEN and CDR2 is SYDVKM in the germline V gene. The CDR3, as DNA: TGTGCCAGCAAAGTAGGGGACCAAGAGACCCAGTACTTC. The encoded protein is CASKVGDQETQYF.

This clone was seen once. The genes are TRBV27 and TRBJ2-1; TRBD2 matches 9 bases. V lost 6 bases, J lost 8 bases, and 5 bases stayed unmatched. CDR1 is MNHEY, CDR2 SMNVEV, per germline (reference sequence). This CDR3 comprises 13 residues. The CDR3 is CASRWTSVDEQFF. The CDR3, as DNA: TGTGCCAGCAGGTGGACTAGCGTGGATGAGCAGTTCTTC.

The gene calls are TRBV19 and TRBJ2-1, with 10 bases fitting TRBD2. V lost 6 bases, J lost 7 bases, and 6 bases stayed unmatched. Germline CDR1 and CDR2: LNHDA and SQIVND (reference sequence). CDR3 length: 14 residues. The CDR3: CASSGASGRNEQFF. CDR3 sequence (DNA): TGTGCCAGTAGCGGGGCTAGCGGGAGAAATGAGCAGTTCTTC.

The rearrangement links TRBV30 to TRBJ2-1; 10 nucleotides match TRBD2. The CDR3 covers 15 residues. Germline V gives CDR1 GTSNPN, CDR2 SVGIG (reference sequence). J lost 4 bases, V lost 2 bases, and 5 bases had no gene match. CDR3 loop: CAWSWLAGAYNEQFF. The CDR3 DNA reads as TGTGCCTGGAGTTGGCTAGCGGGAGCTTACAATGAGCAGTTCTTC.